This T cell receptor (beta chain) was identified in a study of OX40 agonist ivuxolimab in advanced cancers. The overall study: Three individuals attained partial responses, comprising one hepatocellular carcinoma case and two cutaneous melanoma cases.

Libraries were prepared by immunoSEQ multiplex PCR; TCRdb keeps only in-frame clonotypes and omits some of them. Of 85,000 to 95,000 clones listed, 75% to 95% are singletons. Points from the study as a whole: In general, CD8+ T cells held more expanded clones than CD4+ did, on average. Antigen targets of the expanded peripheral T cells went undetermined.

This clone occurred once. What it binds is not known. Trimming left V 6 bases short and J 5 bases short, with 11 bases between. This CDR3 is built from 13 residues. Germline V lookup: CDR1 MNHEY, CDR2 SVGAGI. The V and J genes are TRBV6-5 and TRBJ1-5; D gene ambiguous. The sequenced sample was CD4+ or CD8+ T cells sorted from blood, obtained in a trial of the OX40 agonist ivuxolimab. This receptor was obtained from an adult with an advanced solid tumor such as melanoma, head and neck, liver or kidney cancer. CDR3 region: CASSRHWDQPQHF. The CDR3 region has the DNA TGTGCCAGCAGCCGGCATTGGGATCAGCCCCAGCATTTT.